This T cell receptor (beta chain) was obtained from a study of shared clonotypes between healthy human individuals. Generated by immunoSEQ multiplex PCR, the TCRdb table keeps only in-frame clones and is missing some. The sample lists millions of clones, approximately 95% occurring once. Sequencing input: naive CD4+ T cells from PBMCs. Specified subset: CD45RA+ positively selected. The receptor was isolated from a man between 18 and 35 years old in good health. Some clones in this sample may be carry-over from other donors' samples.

CDR3 in DNA: TGTGCCAGCTCACCTTCAGGGACAGACGGAAACACCATATATTTT. Translating gives CASSPSGTDGNTIYF. J is TRBJ1-3 and V is TRBV18, with 7 nucleotides matching TRBD1. Germline V CDR1 and CDR2: KGHSH, LQKENI. J was trimmed by 4 bases and V by 3 bases; bases with no gene match: 6. The CDR3 sequence is 15 residues long.